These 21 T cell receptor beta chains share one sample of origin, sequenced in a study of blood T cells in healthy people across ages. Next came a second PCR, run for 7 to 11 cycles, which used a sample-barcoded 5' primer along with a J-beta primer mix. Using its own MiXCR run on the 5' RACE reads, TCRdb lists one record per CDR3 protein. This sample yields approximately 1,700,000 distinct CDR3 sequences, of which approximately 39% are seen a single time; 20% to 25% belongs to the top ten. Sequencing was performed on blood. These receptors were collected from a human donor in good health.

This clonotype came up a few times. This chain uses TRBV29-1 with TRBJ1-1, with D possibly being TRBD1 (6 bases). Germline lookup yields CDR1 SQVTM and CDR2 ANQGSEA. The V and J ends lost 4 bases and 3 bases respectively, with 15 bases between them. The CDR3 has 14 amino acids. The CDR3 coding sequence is TGCAGCGTTGTGGTACAGGGCTTCCACACTGAAGCTTTCTTT. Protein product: CSVVVQGFHTEAFF.

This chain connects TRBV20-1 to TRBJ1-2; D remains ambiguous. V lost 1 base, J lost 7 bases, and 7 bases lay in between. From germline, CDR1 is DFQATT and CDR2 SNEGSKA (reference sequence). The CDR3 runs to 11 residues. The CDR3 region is CSARVWGGYTF. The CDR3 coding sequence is TGCAGTGCTAGAGTATGGGGTGGCTACACCTTC.

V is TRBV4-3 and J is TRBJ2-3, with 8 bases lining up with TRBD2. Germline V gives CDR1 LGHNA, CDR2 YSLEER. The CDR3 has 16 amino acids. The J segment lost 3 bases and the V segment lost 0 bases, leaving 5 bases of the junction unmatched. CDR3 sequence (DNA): TGCGCCAGCAGCCAAGATGTCGGGGGGGGGACAGATACGCAGTATTTT. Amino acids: CASSQDVGGGTDTQYF.

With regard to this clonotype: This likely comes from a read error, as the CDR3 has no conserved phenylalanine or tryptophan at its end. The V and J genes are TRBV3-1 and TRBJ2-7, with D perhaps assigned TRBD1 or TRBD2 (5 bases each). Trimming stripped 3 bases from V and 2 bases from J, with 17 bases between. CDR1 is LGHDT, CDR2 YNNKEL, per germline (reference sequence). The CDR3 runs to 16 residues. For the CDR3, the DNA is TGTGCCAGCAGCCAGAAGAGGGGAAGGCTTCCCTACGAGCAGTACCTC. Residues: CASSQKRGRLPYEQYL.

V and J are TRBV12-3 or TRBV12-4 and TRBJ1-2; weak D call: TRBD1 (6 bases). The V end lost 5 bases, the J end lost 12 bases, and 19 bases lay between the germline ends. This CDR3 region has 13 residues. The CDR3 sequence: CASSPEGGSGHTF. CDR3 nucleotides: TGTGCCAGCAGTCCAGAGGGGGGTTCCGGCCACACCTTC.

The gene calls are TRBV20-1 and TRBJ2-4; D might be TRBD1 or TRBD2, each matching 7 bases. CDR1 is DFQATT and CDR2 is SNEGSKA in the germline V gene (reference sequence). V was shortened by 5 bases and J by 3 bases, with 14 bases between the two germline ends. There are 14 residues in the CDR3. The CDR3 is CSAAGGGDKNIQYF. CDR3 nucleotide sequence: TGCAGTGCTGCAGGGGGGGGAGACAAAAACATTCAGTACTTC.

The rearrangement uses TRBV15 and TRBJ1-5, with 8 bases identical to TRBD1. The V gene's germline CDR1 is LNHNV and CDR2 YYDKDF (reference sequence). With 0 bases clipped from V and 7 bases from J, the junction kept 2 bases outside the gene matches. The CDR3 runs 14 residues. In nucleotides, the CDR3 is TGTGCCACCAGCAGAGACAACAGGGGGCAGCCCCAGCATTTT. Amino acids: CATSRDNRGQPQHF.

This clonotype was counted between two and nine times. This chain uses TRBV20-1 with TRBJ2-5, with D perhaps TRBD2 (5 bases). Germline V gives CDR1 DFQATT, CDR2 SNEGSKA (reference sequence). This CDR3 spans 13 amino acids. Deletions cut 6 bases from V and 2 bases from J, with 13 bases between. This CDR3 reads CSAQSSRQETQYF. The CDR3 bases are TGCAGTGCCCAATCTAGCAGACAAGAGACCCAGTACTTC.

The CDR3 coding sequence is TGTGCCAGCTCACCACTGAGGGACAGGACCGGCTACACCTTC. It encodes CASSPLRDRTGYTF. The rearrangement joins TRBV18 to TRBJ1-2; 8 bases match TRBD1. Trimming cost V 1 base and J 8 bases; bases outside gene matches: 6. CDR3 size: 14 residues. From germline, CDR1 is KGHSH and CDR2 LQKENI.

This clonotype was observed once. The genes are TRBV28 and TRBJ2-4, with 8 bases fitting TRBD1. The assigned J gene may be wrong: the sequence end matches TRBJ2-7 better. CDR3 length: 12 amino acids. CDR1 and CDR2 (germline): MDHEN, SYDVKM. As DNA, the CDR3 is TGTGCCAGCCTAGACAGGGGATTCGAGCAGTACTTC. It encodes CASLDRGFEQYF.

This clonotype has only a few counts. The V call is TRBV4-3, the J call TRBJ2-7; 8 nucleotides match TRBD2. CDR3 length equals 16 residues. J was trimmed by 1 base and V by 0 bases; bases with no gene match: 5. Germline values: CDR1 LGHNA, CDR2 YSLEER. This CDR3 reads CASSQEPTSGSYEQYF. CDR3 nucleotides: TGCGCCAGCAGCCAAGAGCCTACTAGCGGTTCCTACGAGCAGTACTTC.

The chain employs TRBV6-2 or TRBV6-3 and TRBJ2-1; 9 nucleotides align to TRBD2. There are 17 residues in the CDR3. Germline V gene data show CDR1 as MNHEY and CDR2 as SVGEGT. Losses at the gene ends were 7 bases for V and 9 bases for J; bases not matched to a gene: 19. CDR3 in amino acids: CASTLGRGGNLFSEQFF. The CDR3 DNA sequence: TGTGCCAGCACATTAGGGCGGGGGGGCAATCTTTTTAGTGAGCAGTTCTTC.

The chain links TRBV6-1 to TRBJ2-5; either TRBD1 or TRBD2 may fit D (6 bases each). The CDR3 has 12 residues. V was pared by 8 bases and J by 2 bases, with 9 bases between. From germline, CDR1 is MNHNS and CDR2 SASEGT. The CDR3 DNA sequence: TGTGCCAGCGAGGGGGGTCAAGAGACCCAGTACTTC. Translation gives CASEGGQETQYF.

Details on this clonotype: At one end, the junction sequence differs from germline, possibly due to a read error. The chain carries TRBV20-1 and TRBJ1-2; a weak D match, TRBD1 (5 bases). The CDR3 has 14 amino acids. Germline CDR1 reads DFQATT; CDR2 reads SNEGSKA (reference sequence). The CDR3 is CSAGDRAKSYGYTF. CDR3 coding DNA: TGCAGTGCTGGAGACAGAGCCAAGTCCTATGGCTACACCTTC.

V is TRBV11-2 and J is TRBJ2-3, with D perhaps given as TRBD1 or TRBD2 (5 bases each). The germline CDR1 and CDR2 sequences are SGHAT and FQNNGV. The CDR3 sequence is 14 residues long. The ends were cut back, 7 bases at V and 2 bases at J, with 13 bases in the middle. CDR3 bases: TGTGCCAGCACCCGGGGACCCTACACAGATACGCAGTATTTT. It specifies CASTRGPYTDTQYF.

CDR3 loop: CATQGERGGDHEQFF. CDR3 in DNA: TGTGCCACCCAGGGCGAGCGGGGGGGCGATCATGAGCAGTTCTTC. The genes are TRBV9 and TRBJ2-1, with 10 bases that match TRBD2. Trimming cost V 9 bases and J 8 bases; bases outside gene matches: 14. CDR1 is SGDLS and CDR2 is YYNGEE in the germline V gene. The CDR3 contains 15 residues.

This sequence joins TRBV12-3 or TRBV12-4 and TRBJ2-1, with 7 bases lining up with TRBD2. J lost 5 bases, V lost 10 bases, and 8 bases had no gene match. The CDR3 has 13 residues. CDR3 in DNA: TGTGCCACCCTTACTAGCGACAACAATGAGCAGTTCTTC. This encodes CATLTSDNNEQFF.

DNA of the CDR3: TGTGCCAGCAGCGCAAGATATGGCTACACCTTC. Encoded protein: CASSARYGYTF. The chain has TRBV6-6 and TRBJ1-2; no clear D gene. CDR3 length: 11 amino acids. The V gene's germline CDR1 is MNHNY and CDR2 SVGAGI (reference sequence). Deletions cut 6 bases from V and 5 bases from J, with 7 bases between.

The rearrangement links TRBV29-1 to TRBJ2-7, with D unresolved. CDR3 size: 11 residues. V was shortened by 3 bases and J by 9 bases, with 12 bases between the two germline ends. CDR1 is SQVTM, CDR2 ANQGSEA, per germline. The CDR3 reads CSVDSPGGQYF. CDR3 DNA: TGCAGCGTTGATTCCCCTGGTGGGCAGTACTTC.

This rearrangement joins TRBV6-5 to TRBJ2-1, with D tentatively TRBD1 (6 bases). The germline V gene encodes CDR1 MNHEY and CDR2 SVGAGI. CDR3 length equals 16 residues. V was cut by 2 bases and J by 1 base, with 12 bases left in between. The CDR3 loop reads CASSYAGEGSYNEQFF. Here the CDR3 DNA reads TGTGCCAGCAGTTACGCAGGGGAAGGGTCCTACAATGAGCAGTTCTTC.

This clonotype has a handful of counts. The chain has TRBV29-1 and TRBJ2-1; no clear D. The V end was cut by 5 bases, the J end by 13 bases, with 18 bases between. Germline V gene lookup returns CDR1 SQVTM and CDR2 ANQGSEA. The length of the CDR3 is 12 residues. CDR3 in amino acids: CSVWAGVETQFF. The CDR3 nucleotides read TGCAGCGTTTGGGCAGGAGTGGAGACCCAGTTCTTC.